This T cell receptor beta chain was documented in a study of cytomegalovirus exposure and HLA in healthy donors. Findings of the study overall: Follow-up analysis seemed to connect common viral pathogens with several of the most significant clusters identified. Later work found most CMV-associated TCR beta chains apparently HLA-restricted.

Every donor was a healthy person donating bone marrow. The PCR ran on 60 Vbeta and 13 Jbeta primers. Sequencing used immunoSEQ multiplex PCR; TCRdb keeps in-frame clones, though not all of them. The top ten clones hold 4% of a sample with around 120,000 clones, over 70% of them seen once. A word on this clone: Antigen: not known.

The CDR3 is made up of 15 amino acids. CDR1 MDHEN and CDR2 SYDVKM come from the germline V gene. The V end was cut by 5 bases, the J end by 2 bases, with 15 bases between. The receptor was derived from a woman in her forties in good health and CMV-seronegative. The sequenced material came from PBMCs. This chain links TRBV28 with TRBJ1-2; TRBD1 is a possible D gene (5 bases). The CDR3 sequence: CASSHNTGYNYGYTF. In nucleotides, the CDR3 is TGTGCCAGCAGTCATAACACAGGATACAACTATGGCTACACCTTC.